This T cell receptor beta chain is drawn from a study of blood T cell repertoires in COVID-19. The CDR3 totals 12 residues. The germline gives CDR1 LNHNV, CDR2 YYDKDF (reference sequence). Trimming stripped 3 bases from V and 7 bases from J, with 9 bases between. Which cohort a participant joined came from the clinical history participants gave. As handled by the study authors: Amplifying reference gene primers gave estimates of nucleated cell counts. The data were produced by immunoSEQ multiplex PCR, yet TCRdb's version contains in-frame clones alone and is incomplete. That table supplies the V and J calls and clone size; D and trimming were determined from the DNA. This table has over 200,000 clones, around 90% appearing once.

This clonotype was obtained from a man aged 25-45 years who had been exposed to COVID-19. Sequenced: PBMCs or T cells enriched from blood (not recorded which). The chain combines TRBV15 with TRBJ1-1; a possible D gene is TRBD1 (5 bases). The CDR3 protein is CATSRGGGEAFF. The CDR3 DNA reads TGTGCCACCAGCAGGGGGGGAGGTGAAGCTTTCTTT.